A selection of T cell receptor beta chains follows, all from one sample in a study of T cells in Graves' hyperthyroidism and ophthalmopathy. MiXCR, run by TCRdb on the multiplex PCR reads, gives a single entry per CDR3 protein. The table records around 210,000 distinct CDR3 sequences, about a sixth of them present only once. The sample comprised blood. The receptor set was obtained from a woman between 50 and 59 years old with Graves' hyperthyroidism. CDR3s include the opening cysteine and the closing phenylalanine or tryptophan. D genes are given only for firm matches. Only some rows state a clone size, as once, few, many or a class for expanded clones.

size: many
J: TRBJ1-5
D: NA
V: TRBV20-1
CDR3: CSARELGGVSNQPQHF
DNA: TGCAGTGCTAGGGAGCTCGGGGGTGTTAGCAATCAGCCCCAGCATTTT

size: many
J: TRBJ1-2
D: NA
V: TRBV27
CDR3: CASSSSRASLGYGYTF
DNA: TGTGCCAGCAGTTCCAGCAGGGCCTCGCTGGGTTATGGCTACACCTTC

size: few
J: TRBJ2-7
D: TRBD2
V: TRBV5-1
CDR3: CASSSYETSGSGEQYF
DNA: TGCGCCAGCAGCTCCTACGAAACTAGCGGGAGTGGCGAGCAGTACTTC

size: many
J: TRBJ2-3
D: NA
V: TRBV9
CDR3: CASSVVGDTDTQYF
DNA: TGTGCCAGCAGCGTAGTGGGAGATACAGATACGCAGTATTTT

size: many
J: TRBJ2-7
D: TRBD2
V: TRBV7-2
CDR3: CASSLGNGRSYEQYF
DNA: TGTGCCAGCAGCTTAGGAAACGGGAGGTCCTACGAGCAGTACTTC

size: NA
J: TRBJ2-7
D: NA
V: TRBV9
CDR3: CASSVEGNSYEQYF
DNA: TGTGCCAGCAGCGTTGAAGGAAACTCCTACGAGCAGTACTTC

size: NA
J: TRBJ1-5
D: NA
V: TRBV5-6
CDR3: CASSTWTVLNQPQHF
DNA: TGTGCCAGCAGCACATGGACAGTCCTCAATCAGCCCCAGCATTTT

size: NA
J: TRBJ1-5
D: NA
V: TRBV7-2
CDR3: CASSLGFAPQHF
DNA: TGTGCCAGCAGCTTAGGATTTGCTCCCCAGCATTTT

size: many
J: TRBJ2-7
D: TRBD2
V: TRBV6-1
CDR3: CASSVGPAGDEQYF
DNA: TGTGCCAGCAGTGTGGGACCGGCGGGGGACGAGCAGTACTTC

size: few
J: TRBJ1-1
D: TRBD1
V: TRBV5-1
CDR3: CASSLPLDRGLMNTEAFF
DNA: TGCGCCAGCAGCTTGCCCTTGGACAGGGGGCTCATGAACACTGAAGCTTTCTTT

size: many
J: TRBJ2-5
D: TRBD2
V: TRBV20-1
CDR3: CSARAPTSGRLETQYF
DNA: TGCAGTGCTAGAGCCCCGACTAGCGGGAGATTAGAGACCCAGTACTTC

size: few
J: TRBJ2-7
D: TRBD2
V: TRBV25-1
CDR3: CASRGGRAQYF
DNA: TGTGCCAGCAGGGGCGGGAGGGCGCAGTACTTC

size: many
J: TRBJ2-7
D: NA
V: TRBV27
CDR3: CASSPLVDEQYF
DNA: TGTGCCAGCTCCCCCCTTGTGGACGAGCAGTACTTC

size: many
J: TRBJ2-7
D: NA
V: TRBV20-1
CDR3: CSAARDLKTYEQYF
DNA: TGCAGTGCTGCCCGGGACTTGAAGACCTACGAGCAGTACTTC

size: NA
J: TRBJ2-1
D: TRBD2
V: TRBV7-6
CDR3: CASSLAIASGAGYNEQFF
DNA: TGTGCCAGCAGCTTAGCGATCGCTAGCGGGGCCGGCTACAATGAGCAGTTCTTC

size: NA
J: TRBJ2-4
D: NA
V: TRBV12-3/TRBV12-4
CDR3: CASSLGAAKNIQYF
DNA: TGTGCCAGCAGTTTAGGTGCGGCCAAAAACATTCAGTACTTC

size: NA
J: TRBJ2-7
D: TRBD2
V: TRBV20-1
CDR3: CSARSPSGIFEQYF
DNA: TGCAGTGCTAGAAGTCCTAGCGGGATTTTCGAGCAGTACTTC

size: NA
J: TRBJ2-3
D: TRBD1
V: TRBV9
CDR3: CASSPGPRVRDSGLGAQYF
DNA: TGTGCCAGCAGCCCCGGACCGAGGGTCCGGGACAGTGGTCTGGGGGCGCAGTATTTT

size: NA
J: TRBJ2-7
D: TRBD2
V: TRBV5-1
CDR3: CASSLEYSGRIDEQYF
DNA: TGCGCCAGCAGCTTGGAATATAGCGGGAGGATCGACGAGCAGTACTTC

size: NA
J: TRBJ1-3
D: TRBD1
V: TRBV2
CDR3: CASTRDRTGNTIYF
DNA: TGTGCCAGCACCCGGGACAGGACTGGAAACACCATATATTTT

size: NA
J: TRBJ1-1
D: NA
V: TRBV27
CDR3: CASSLSLRGDTEAFF
DNA: TGTGCCAGCAGTTTATCCCTCCGGGGTGACACTGAAGCTTTCTTT

size: few
J: TRBJ2-7
D: NA
V: TRBV15
CDR3: CATSRGGDRHDEQYF
DNA: TGTGCCACCAGCAGGGGGGGTGACAGGCACGACGAGCAGTACTTC

size: many
J: TRBJ1-2
D: NA
V: TRBV29-1
CDR3: CSGESGRGGYTF
DNA: TGCAGCGGGGAGTCAGGGCGAGGTGGCTACACCTTC

size: many
J: TRBJ2-1
D: NA
V: TRBV7-8
CDR3: CASSVRGTLDGNEQFF
DNA: TGTGCCAGCAGCGTAAGGGGGACCCTGGATGGCAATGAGCAGTTCTTC

size: few
J: TRBJ2-6
D: TRBD1
V: TRBV10-1
CDR3: CASSGTGLSGANVLTF
DNA: TGCGCCAGCAGTGGGACAGGGTTATCTGGGGCCAACGTCCTGACTTTC

size: few
J: TRBJ1-2
D: NA
V: TRBV3-1
CDR3: CASNPSGTGPYTF
DNA: TGTGCCAGCAATCCAAGTGGTACGGGGCCCTACACCTTC

size: NA
J: TRBJ1-2
D: TRBD1
V: TRBV7-9
CDR3: CASSLRPAGTGVYGYTF
DNA: TGTGCCAGCAGCTTAAGACCGGCCGGGACAGGGGTCTATGGCTACACCTTC

size: many
J: TRBJ1-1
D: NA
V: TRBV3-1
CDR3: CASSQSGTRNTEAFF
DNA: TGTGCCAGCAGTCAGTCGGGGACAAGGAACACTGAAGCTTTCTTT

size: NA
J: TRBJ2-7
D: TRBD2
V: TRBV18
CDR3: CASSPNGLAGVGPYEQYF
DNA: TGTGCCAGCTCACCGAATGGACTAGCGGGAGTGGGTCCCTACGAGCAGTACTTC

size: many
J: TRBJ2-5
D: TRBD2
V: TRBV28
CDR3: CASSPASGRAEETQYF
DNA: TGTGCCAGCAGTCCGGCTAGCGGGAGGGCCGAAGAGACCCAGTACTTC

size: few
J: TRBJ2-7
D: NA
V: TRBV12-3/TRBV12-4
CDR3: CASSLFQSMAAEQYF
DNA: TGTGCCAGCAGTTTGTTCCAATCTATGGCCGCCGAGCAGTACTTC

size: once
J: TRBJ2-7
D: TRBD2
V: TRBV7-3
CDR3: CASRGTSGQYF
DNA: TGTGCCAGCAGGGGGACTAGCGGGCAGTACTTC

size: NA
J: TRBJ2-1
D: NA
V: TRBV30
CDR3: CAWSLVDNEQFF
DNA: TGTGCCTGGAGTTTGGTTGACAATGAGCAGTTCTTC

size: NA
J: TRBJ2-1
D: TRBD1
V: TRBV3-1
CDR3: CASSSDRGSRWEQFF
DNA: TGTGCCAGCAGCTCGGACAGGGGTAGCAGGTGGGAGCAGTTCTTC

size: many
J: TRBJ1-5
D: TRBD1
V: TRBV7-2
CDR3: CASSSIQGQGAGQPQHF
DNA: TGTGCCAGCAGCTCTATCCAAGGACAGGGGGCAGGTCAGCCCCAGCATTTT

size: NA
J: TRBJ2-1
D: NA
V: TRBV7-3
CDR3: CASSLTGTPSYNEQFF
DNA: TGTGCCAGCAGCTTAACGGGGACCCCCTCCTACAATGAGCAGTTCTTC

size: many
J: TRBJ2-1
D: NA
V: TRBV3-1
CDR3: CASSQTGAHGNEQFF
DNA: TGTGCCAGCAGCCAAACGGGGGCCCATGGCAATGAGCAGTTCTTC

size: few
J: TRBJ2-1
D: NA
V: TRBV7-7
CDR3: CASSQSTGDNEQFF
DNA: TGTGCTAGCAGCCAATCGACAGGAGACAATGAGCAGTTCTTC

size: few
J: TRBJ1-2
D: TRBD1
V: TRBV9
CDR3: CASSVSLKGTDYGYTF
DNA: TGTGCCAGCAGCGTATCTTTGAAGGGGACAGACTATGGCTACACCTTC

size: many
J: TRBJ2-3
D: TRBD1
V: TRBV5-4
CDR3: CASRAGGDRGRFSTDTQYF
DNA: TGTGCCAGCAGGGCAGGCGGGGACAGGGGCCGTTTTAGCACAGATACGCAGTATTTT

size: few
J: TRBJ2-1
D: NA
V: TRBV29-1
CDR3: CSVGVGDEQFF
DNA: TGCAGCGTTGGAGTAGGGGATGAGCAGTTCTTC